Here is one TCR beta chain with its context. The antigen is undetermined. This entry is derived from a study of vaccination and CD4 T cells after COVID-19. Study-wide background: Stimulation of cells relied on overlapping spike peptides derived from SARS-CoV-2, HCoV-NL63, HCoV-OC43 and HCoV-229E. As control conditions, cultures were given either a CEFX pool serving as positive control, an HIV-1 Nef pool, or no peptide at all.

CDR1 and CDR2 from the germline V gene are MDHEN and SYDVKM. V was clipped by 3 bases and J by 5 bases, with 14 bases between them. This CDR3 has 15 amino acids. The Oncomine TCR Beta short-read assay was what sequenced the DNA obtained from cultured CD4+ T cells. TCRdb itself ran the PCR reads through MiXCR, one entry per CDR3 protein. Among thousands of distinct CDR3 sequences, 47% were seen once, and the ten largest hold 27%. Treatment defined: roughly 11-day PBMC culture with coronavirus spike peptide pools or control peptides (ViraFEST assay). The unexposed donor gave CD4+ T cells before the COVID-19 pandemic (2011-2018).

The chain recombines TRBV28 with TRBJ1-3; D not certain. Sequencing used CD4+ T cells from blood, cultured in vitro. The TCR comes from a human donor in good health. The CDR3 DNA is TGTGCCAGCAGTTTCGGTAGTCCCGGGCGAAACACCATATATTTT. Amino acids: CASSFGSPGRNTIYF.